Listed below are T cell receptor beta chains from one sample, sequenced in a study of technical replicates of blood from a handful of donors. Generated by immunoSEQ multiplex PCR, the TCRdb table keeps only in-frame clones and is missing some. The sample has about 59,000 clones, approximately 86% seen once. The specimen sequenced was PBMCs. These receptors all stem from a human donor in good health. Some clones in this sample may be carry-over from other donors' samples. Both conserved end residues are trimmed from each CDR3.

CDR3 length	V gene	CDR3 protein
12	TRBV4-3	ASSGRTGADTQY
12	TRBV7-3	ASSPAGDSYEQY
12	TRBV27	ASSLGVYTGELF
13	TRBV6-4	ASRPHGAANTEAF
13	TRBV28	ASSPTSSGAWKQY
13	TRBV7-9	ASSPRDRASYEQY
15	TRBV5-5	ASSSRTPTMVYNEQF
11	TRBV5-8	ASSLFRGDEQY
14	TRBV5-5	ASSTQDRGLGYGYT
15	TRBV7-8	ASSSRGWSGDTGELF
14	TRBV2	ASSKDRLALSYEQY
12	TRBV6-1	ATRTAKITYEQY
14	TRBV5-1	ASSLLGGTLDSPLH
10	TRBV7-2	ASRQNRETQY
17	TRBV2	ASSDPRGGGAAEDYGYT
14	TRBV2	ASSTTGSSYNSPLH
15	TRBV21-1	ASSKEKGQGFAGELF